This passage covers 20 T cell receptor beta chains from one sample sequenced in a study of OX40 agonist ivuxolimab in advanced cancers. Measured with immunoSEQ multiplex PCR; TCRdb has only the in-frame clones, and not every one. The sample has 100,000 or so clones, roughly four fifths seen once; the top ten hold roughly 5.4%. Material: CD4+ or CD8+ T cells sorted from blood, obtained in a trial of the OX40 agonist ivuxolimab. The receptors originated from an adult with an advanced solid tumor such as melanoma, head and neck, liver or kidney cancer.

V usage is TRBV20-1 and J usage is TRBJ2-5; no definite D call. This CDR3 contains 11 residues. V gave up 0 bases and J gave up 4 bases, with 3 bases separating them. The germline V gene encodes CDR1 DFQATT and CDR2 SNEGSKA (reference sequence). CDR3 nucleotides: TGCAGTGCTAGAGATCGAGAGACCCAGTACTTC. It yields the protein CSARDRETQYF.

V usage is TRBV6-5 and J usage is TRBJ1-1; D unclear. Germline V lookup: CDR1 MNHEY, CDR2 SVGAGI. The CDR3 loop spans 11 amino acids. V lost 4 bases, J lost 12 bases, and 12 bases lay in between. The CDR3 sequence: CASSLRGLTFF. CDR3 nucleotide sequence: TGTGCCAGCAGTTTACGGGGTTTGACTTTCTTT.

The chain employs TRBV18 and TRBJ2-7, with a possible D match to TRBD1 (6 bases). Deletions cut 3 bases from V and 2 bases from J, with 14 bases between. This CDR3 region has 15 residues. Germline CDR1 and CDR2: KGHSH and LQKENI. The CDR3 DNA is TGTGCCAGCTCACCGGAGAGACAGGCGACCTACGAGCAGTACTTC. It is translated as CASSPERQATYEQYF.

This chain links TRBV19 with TRBJ2-1, with 7 nucleotides matching TRBD1. Germline V gene data show CDR1 as LNHDA and CDR2 as SQIVND (reference sequence). Trimming cost V 6 bases and J 3 bases; bases outside gene matches: 8. The length of the CDR3 is 15 residues. In DNA form, the CDR3 reads TGTGCCAGTAGCACCGGGACAGAGATCTACAATGAGCAGTTCTTC. Translation gives CASSTGTEIYNEQFF.

This sequence joins TRBV5-1 and TRBJ2-1; 11 nucleotides match TRBD2. Germline values: CDR1 SGHRS, CDR2 YFSETQ. Trimming took 0 bases from V and 4 from J; bases not matched to a gene: 3. CDR3 size: 16 residues. CDR3 region: CASSLAGTSGYNEQFF. CDR3 DNA sequence: TGCGCCAGCAGCTTGGCCGGGACTAGCGGTTACAATGAGCAGTTCTTC.

The chain employs TRBV2 and TRBJ1-1; tentatively, D is TRBD1 (6 bases). Germline V gene sequence: CDR1 SNHLY, CDR2 FYNNEI. Trimming cost V 4 bases and J 3 bases, with 12 bases left between them. The CDR3 loop spans 14 amino acids. In DNA, the CDR3 is TGTGCCAGCAGTGTTCGGCAGGGGTACACTGAAGCTTTCTTT. It specifies CASSVRQGYTEAFF.

The chain carries TRBV7-2 and TRBJ2-3; tentatively, D is TRBD2 (6 bases). Germline CDR1 and CDR2: SGHTA and FQGNSA. The CDR3 consists of 16 residues. The V end lost 4 bases, the J end lost 0 bases, and 14 bases lay between the germline ends. CDR3 nucleotides: TGTGCCAGCAGCTGGACCGGGACTCTCAGCACAGATACGCAGTATTTT. Translated: CASSWTGTLSTDTQYF.

This rearrangement joins TRBV9 to TRBJ1-1; tentative D call: TRBD1 (5 bases). The CDR3 covers 15 residues. Deletions cut 3 bases from V and 4 bases from J, with 16 bases between. Per germline, CDR1 SGDLS and CDR2 YYNGEE. This CDR3 is CASSERGGGSTEAFF. The CDR3 nucleotides read TGTGCCAGCAGCGAGAGAGGCGGGGGTTCCACTGAAGCTTTCTTT.

V usage is TRBV5-4 and J usage is TRBJ2-7, with 7 nucleotides matching TRBD1. CDR3 length equals 14 residues. CDR1 is SGHNT, CDR2 YYREEE, per germline (reference sequence). V dropped 3 bases and J dropped 0; count of bases not matched to a gene: 3. The CDR3 DNA sequence: TGTGCCAGCAGCTCCCACAGGGGCTCCTACGAGCAGTACTTC. Its protein is CASSSHRGSYEQYF.

The J gene is TRBJ2-1, the V gene TRBV29-1; D is perhaps TRBD1 (6 bases). Per the germline V gene, CDR1 is SQVTM and CDR2 is ANQGSEA. The CDR3 extends over 12 amino acids. Trimming took 7 bases from V and 4 from J, leaving 11 bases between them. The CDR3 region is CSGTESYNEQFF. CDR3 DNA: TGCAGCGGGACAGAATCATACAATGAGCAGTTCTTC.

The chain uses TRBV30 and TRBJ1-6; 8 bases are shared with TRBD1. Germline CDR1 GTSNPN, CDR2 SVGIG (reference sequence). The CDR3 is made up of 15 amino acids. After removal of 2 bases from V and 8 bases from J, the junction contained 8 bases not matched to a gene. The CDR3 spells CAWSFRGQTDSPLHF. For the CDR3, the DNA is TGTGCCTGGAGTTTCAGGGGGCAAACTGATTCACCCCTCCACTTT.

The gene calls are TRBV6-5 and TRBJ2-7; D remains ambiguous. The germline V gene encodes CDR1 MNHEY and CDR2 SVGAGI. This CDR3 spans 10 amino acids. Trimming left V 3 bases short and J 6 bases short, with 3 bases between. CDR3 residues: CASSYTEQYF. CDR3 coding DNA: TGTGCCAGCAGTTATACCGAGCAGTACTTC.

The rearrangement uses TRBV30 and TRBJ2-1; TRBD2 agrees at 10 bases. V lost 5 bases, J lost 6 bases, and 10 bases stayed unmatched. The CDR3 has 15 amino acids. CDR1 and CDR2 (germline): GTSNPN, SVGIG (reference sequence). The CDR3 region is CAWGLAEGASNEQFF. The CDR3 DNA reads TGTGCCTGGGGACTAGCGGAGGGGGCGAGCAATGAGCAGTTCTTC.

The sample holds one count of this clone. The rearrangement joins TRBV2 to TRBJ2-2; 8 bases align to TRBD1. The CDR3 spans 14 residues. The germline gives CDR1 SNHLY, CDR2 FYNNEI. Trimming took 7 bases from V and 4 from J; bases not matched to a gene: 5. CDR3 in amino acids: CASTRQGTTGELFF. CDR3 in DNA: TGTGCCAGCACTAGACAGGGGACCACCGGGGAGCTGTTTTTT.

The chain carries TRBV5-1 and TRBJ2-7; possibly TRBD1 for D (6 bases). This CDR3 contains 13 residues. V was shortened by 5 bases and J by 3 bases, with 12 bases between the two germline ends. Germline assignment: CDR1 SGHRS and CDR2 YFSETQ. CDR3 sequence: CASRGADNYEQYF. As DNA, the CDR3 is TGCGCCAGCAGGGGGGCAGACAACTACGAGCAGTACTTC.

This chain joins TRBV18 and TRBJ2-7, with D possibly matching TRBD2 (5 bases). The germline V gene encodes CDR1 KGHSH and CDR2 LQKENI. V was cut by 0 bases and J by 2 bases, with 8 bases left in between. This CDR3 contains 14 residues. The CDR3 region is CASSPPTGTYEQYF. CDR3 nucleotide sequence: TGTGCCAGCTCACCACCGACGGGGACCTACGAGCAGTACTTC.

CDR3 nucleotides: TGCAGCGGGTCACTAGCGGGGGGCACAGATACGCAGTATTTT. Its protein is CSGSLAGGTDTQYF. The rearrangement joins TRBV29-1 to TRBJ2-3; the match to TRBD2 covers 11 bases. With V trimmed by 7 bases and J by 1 base, 4 bases remained unmatched. Germline V gene sequence: CDR1 SQVTM, CDR2 ANQGSEA. The CDR3 loop spans 14 amino acids.

The rearrangement joins TRBV5-1 to TRBJ2-2, with 7 nucleotides matching TRBD1. This CDR3 has 15 amino acids. The junction had 7 bases not matched to a gene; V was cut back by 2 bases and J by 6 bases. The germline CDR1 and CDR2 sequences are SGHRS and YFSETQ. CDR3 loop: CASSFRGMNAGELFF. The CDR3 coding sequence is TGCGCCAGCAGCTTCAGGGGGATGAATGCCGGGGAGCTGTTTTTT.

This clone is a singleton in its sample. This chain joins TRBV7-6 and TRBJ1-5; TRBD1 agrees at 9 bases. Germline CDR1 reads SGHVS; CDR2 reads FNYEAQ. The CDR3 is made up of 15 amino acids. V shed 5 bases, J shed 7 bases, and the junction held 9 bases outside the gene matches. This CDR3 is CASSPGDRERQPQHF. The DNA for the CDR3 is TGTGCCAGCAGCCCCGGGGACAGGGAGCGGCAGCCCCAGCATTTT.

The chain links TRBV4-1 to TRBJ1-1, with D possibly being TRBD1 (5 bases). In germline, CDR1 is MGHRA, CDR2 YSYEKL. The CDR3 extends over 12 amino acids. V was pared by 3 bases and J by 6 bases, with 8 bases between. CDR3 amino acids: CASSQGEPEAFF. CDR3 bases: TGCGCCAGCAGCCAGGGGGAACCTGAAGCTTTCTTT.